Listed here are 23 T cell receptor beta chains from one sample, sequenced in a study of blood T cell repertoires in COVID-19. Profiling relied on immunoSEQ multiplex PCR, and the TCRdb table lists in-frame clones only, not all of them. Of about 150,000 clones detected, 75% to 90% appear once; the ten largest clones hold 5.5% to 7.5%. Sequencing used peripheral blood. All receptors derive from a man older than 75 with acute or convalescent COVID-19.

The gene calls are TRBV5-1 and TRBJ2-7; 12 bases fit TRBD2. The CDR3 totals 14 residues. Germline V gene data show CDR1 as SGHRS and CDR2 as YFSETQ. J lost 6 bases, V lost 0 bases, and 1 base had no gene match. The CDR3 loop reads CASSLVLAGGEQYF. Here the CDR3 DNA reads TGCGCCAGCAGCTTGGTACTAGCGGGAGGCGAGCAGTACTTC. The full variable domain, with the rest looked up from reference TRBV5-1 and TRBJ2-7, is KAGVTQTPRYLIKTRGQQVTLSCSPISGHRSVSWYQQTPGQGLQFLFEYFSETQRNKGNFPGRFSGRQFSNSRSEMNVSTLELGDSALYLCASSLVLAGGEQYFGPGTRLTVT.

The sample holds a few counts of this clone. The chain joins TRBV7-5 to TRBJ2-3; the table's D call, TRBD2, was not checked against the DNA. TRBV7-5 is a recognized pseudogene. This CDR3 comprises 16 residues. CDR3 amino acids: CVRSSSPAGTTDTQYF. CDR3 in DNA: TGTGTCAGAAGCTCCAGTCCAGCGGGGACCACAGATACGCAGTATTTT.

The chain is built from TRBV30 and TRBJ2-1; TRBD1 matches 7 bases. V was pared by 3 bases and J by 7 bases, with 18 bases of the junction left unmatched. The V gene's germline CDR1 is GTSNPN and CDR2 SVGIG (reference sequence). The CDR3 length is 17 residues. CDR3 coding DNA: TGTGCCTGGAGAAACCAGCCCCCGAGGGGGCTCAGGAATGAGCAGTTCTTC. Translating gives CAWRNQPPRGLRNEQFF.

This chain uses TRBV3-1 (or the pseudogene TRBV3-2) with TRBJ2-2, with 13 positions matching TRBD2. The CDR3 runs 16 residues. V lost 1 base and J lost 7; bases outside the gene matches: 3. Looked up from germline, CDR1 is LGHDT and CDR2 is YNNKEL (reference sequence). CDR3 coding DNA: TGTGCCAGCAGCCAAGGGACTAGCGGGAGACTCGGGGAGCTGTTTTTT. Amino acid sequence: CASSQGTSGRLGELFF.

The gene calls are TRBV20-1 and TRBJ2-5, with 10 bases identical to TRBD2. The V gene end was trimmed by 3 bases and the J gene end by 1 base; junction bases not matched to a gene: 5. CDR1 and CDR2 (germline): DFQATT, SNEGSKA (reference sequence). This CDR3 has 15 amino acids. The CDR3 coding sequence is TGCAGTGCTAGTATTTTAGCGGGGGGCCAAGAGACCCAGTACTTC. Its translation: CSASILAGGQETQYF.

This clone was seen once. The V gene is TRBV9, the J gene TRBJ2-3; 8 bases line up with TRBD2. The germline CDR1 and CDR2 sequences are SGDLS and YYNGEE. The junction had 9 bases not matched to a gene; V was cut back by 4 bases and J by 2 bases. This CDR3 spans 16 amino acids. The CDR3 DNA reads as TGTGCCAGCAGCCCAAATTGGCGGGAGGCCACAGATACGCAGTATTTT. Amino acid sequence: CASSPNWREATDTQYF.

This clone was observed a few times. J is TRBJ2-5 and V is TRBV9, with 7 bases aligning to TRBD1. The J segment lost 5 bases and the V segment lost 0 bases, leaving 4 bases of the junction unmatched. There are 14 residues in the CDR3. Per the germline V gene, CDR1 is SGDLS and CDR2 is YYNGEE. This CDR3 reads CASSVGTGRETQYF. The DNA of the CDR3 is TGTGCCAGCAGCGTAGGGACAGGACGGGAGACCCAGTACTTC.

V gene TRBV3-1 (or the pseudogene TRBV3-2) combines with J gene TRBJ1-6, with D possibly matching TRBD1 (5 bases). Germline values: CDR1 LGHDT, CDR2 YNNKEL (reference sequence). V lost 2 bases to trimming and J lost 6 bases, with 17 bases between them. There are 17 residues in the CDR3. The CDR3 DNA reads as TGTGCCAGCAGCCAAAGCCCACCGGGACTCACTAATTCACCCCTCCACTTT. Amino acids: CASSQSPPGLTNSPLHF.

The chain links TRBV7-9 to TRBJ1-3, with D possibly being TRBD1 (5 bases). Germline V gives CDR1 SEHNR, CDR2 FQNEAQ (reference sequence). The V gene lost 3 bases and the J gene lost 4 bases, with 13 bases spanning the gap. The CDR3 has 15 residues. This CDR3 is CASSFGQGYGNTIYF. Here the CDR3 DNA reads TGTGCCAGCAGCTTTGGGCAGGGCTACGGAAACACCATATATTTT. Supplemented by reference TRBV7-9 and TRBJ1-3, the full variable domain reads DTGVSQNPRHKITKRGQNVTFRCDPISEHNRLYWYRQTLGQGPEFLTYFQNEAQLEKSRLLSDRFSAERPKGSFSTLEIQRTEQGDSAMYLCASSFGQGYGNTIYFGEGSWLTVV.

This clone was seen a single time. The chain joins TRBV5-6 to TRBJ2-1; tentative D call: TRBD1 (5 bases). The germline CDR1 and CDR2 sequences are SGHDT and YYEEEE. Trimming took off 0 bases at V and 10 bases at J, with 11 bases between the two ends. This CDR3 spans 13 amino acids. The CDR3 spells CASSLDRYSEQFF. CDR3 bases: TGTGCCAGCAGCTTGGACAGGTACAGCGAGCAGTTCTTC.

The chain carries TRBV5-1 and TRBJ2-5; no clear D. Trimming removed 1 base at V and 2 bases at J, with 12 bases between. Germline V CDR1 and CDR2: SGHRS, YFSETQ. The CDR3 contains 15 residues. The CDR3 loop reads CASSLTGYGQETQYF. CDR3 DNA sequence: TGCGCCAGCAGCTTGACCGGGTATGGGCAAGAGACCCAGTACTTC.

The chain links TRBV5-1 to TRBJ2-7; D is perhaps TRBD1 (6 bases). V was pared by 4 bases and J by 1 base, with 18 bases between. The CDR3 sequence is 16 residues long. Germline CDR1 reads SGHRS; CDR2 reads YFSETQ. CDR3 DNA sequence: TGCGCCAGCAGCGGCCCAGGGGCAGGCCTTTCCTACGAGCAGTACTTC. Its protein product is CASSGPGAGLSYEQYF.

The table lists this clone with a count of one. The chain couples TRBV5-8 to TRBJ1-1; D call uncertain. Trimming removed 4 bases from V and 2 bases from J, with 9 bases in between. Germline loops: CDR1 SGHTS, CDR2 YDEGEE. This CDR3 is built from 13 residues. The CDR3 region is CASSLMRNTEAFF. The CDR3 DNA is TGTGCCAGCAGCCTCATGCGTAACACTGAAGCTTTCTTT. Complete variable domain (other parts from reference TRBV5-8 and TRBJ1-1): EAGVTQSPTHLIKTRGQQATLRCSPISGHTSVYWYQQALGLGLQFLLWYDEGEERNRGNFPPRFSGRQFPNYSSELNVNALELEDSALYLCASSLMRNTEAFFGQGTRLTVV.

This chain links TRBV18 with TRBJ1-2; 7 nucleotides match TRBD1. J gave up 0 bases and V 3 bases, and 7 bases lay outside the gene matches. Germline CDR1 and CDR2: KGHSH and LQKENI. The CDR3 length is 16 residues. The CDR3 coding sequence is TGTGCCAGCTCACCGGGACAGACCCTTTCTAACTATGGCTACACCTTC. It specifies CASSPGQTLSNYGYTF.

The V call is TRBV28, the J call TRBJ1-5; D perhaps matches TRBD1 (6 bases). CDR3 length: 18 amino acids. Trimming cost V 6 bases and J 0 bases, with 21 bases left between them. Germline CDR1 and CDR2: MDHEN and SYDVKM. The CDR3 DNA reads TGTGCCAGCAGACGGGCTAAGCAGGGGAAATATAGCAATCAGCCCCAGCATTTT. This codes for CASRRAKQGKYSNQPQHF.

This chain links TRBV27 with TRBJ2-1, with 11 bases lining up with TRBD1. The CDR3 spans 14 residues. Looked up from germline, CDR1 is MNHEY and CDR2 is SMNVEV (reference sequence). J gave up 6 bases and V 5 bases, and 3 bases lay outside the gene matches. This CDR3 is CASSRTGGFNEQFF. In DNA form, the CDR3 reads TGTGCCAGCAGTCGGACAGGGGGCTTCAATGAGCAGTTCTTC.

The V call is TRBV6-5, the J call TRBJ2-1; 9 bases agree with TRBD1. The CDR3 is 14 amino acids. Germline loops: CDR1 MNHEY, CDR2 SVGAGI. The J segment lost 6 bases and the V segment lost 5 bases, leaving 5 bases of the junction unmatched. CDR3: CASSTGTGSNEQFF. In DNA, the CDR3 is TGTGCCAGCAGTACCGGGACAGGGAGCAATGAGCAGTTCTTC.

The CDR3 spells CASKMGGGYNEQFF. As DNA, the CDR3 is TGTGCCAGTAAAATGGGGGGGGGCTACAATGAGCAGTTCTTC. This chain connects TRBV19 to TRBJ2-1; 7 bases match TRBD2. The CDR3 runs 14 residues. Germline V gene sequence: CDR1 LNHDA, CDR2 SQIVND (reference sequence). V lost 7 bases and J lost 3; bases outside the gene matches: 6.

This chain joins TRBV28 and TRBJ2-4; 8 nucleotides line up with TRBD1. CDR1 and CDR2 from the germline V gene are MDHEN and SYDVKM. Germline trimming cut 6 bases from V and 8 bases from J; bases unmatched to any gene: 6. The CDR3 has 13 residues. The CDR3 reads CASSQQGVDIQYF. DNA for the CDR3: TGTGCCAGCAGCCAACAGGGGGTGGACATTCAGTACTTC. The full variable domain, completed using reference TRBV28 and TRBJ2-4, is DVKVTQSSRYLVKRTGEKVFLECVQDMDHENMFWYRQDPGLGLRLIYFSYDVKMKEKGDIPEGYSVSREKKERFSLILESASTNQTSMYLCASSQQGVDIQYFGAGTRLSVL.

The chain employs TRBV5-1 and TRBJ2-1; TRBD2 matches at 8 bases. Trimming took 2 bases from V and 6 from J; bases not matched to a gene: 1. The germline CDR1 and CDR2 sequences are SGHRS and YFSETQ. This CDR3 is built from 13 residues. The CDR3 DNA sequence: TGCGCCAGCAGCTTTGCGGGAGGCAATGAGCAGTTCTTC. Protein product: CASSFAGGNEQFF.

The chain is built from TRBV28 and TRBJ2-7, with a possible D match to TRBD2 (6 bases). This CDR3 comprises 16 residues. The germline gives CDR1 MDHEN, CDR2 SYDVKM. V was cut by 4 bases and J by 3 bases, with 19 bases left in between. The CDR3: CASSSTQPRDFYEQYF. In nucleotides, the CDR3 is TGTGCCAGCAGTTCGACACAACCGCGGGACTTCTACGAGCAGTACTTC.

J is TRBJ1-2 and V is TRBV7-9; D gene ambiguous. V lost 2 bases and J 4 bases, leaving 8 bases between the germline ends. CDR1 and CDR2 (germline): SEHNR, FQNEAQ (reference sequence). The CDR3 covers 13 residues. CDR3 protein: CASSLQAIYGYTF. The CDR3 DNA reads TGTGCCAGCAGCTTACAGGCAATCTATGGCTACACCTTC. Supplemented by reference TRBV7-9 and TRBJ1-2, the full variable domain reads DTGVSQNPRHKITKRGQNVTFRCDPISEHNRLYWYRQTLGQGPEFLTYFQNEAQLEKSRLLSDRFSAERPKGSFSTLEIQRTEQGDSAMYLCASSLQAIYGYTFGSGTRLTVV.

The chain joins TRBV3-1 (or the pseudogene TRBV3-2) to TRBJ2-7; TRBD1 matches 9 bases. This CDR3 is 15 amino acids long. The germline CDR1 and CDR2 sequences are LGHDT and YNNKEL (reference sequence). Trimming removed 5 bases from V and 6 bases from J; junction bases left unmatched: 11. The CDR3 is CASSYSGTGRSEQYF. The CDR3 bases are TGTGCCAGCAGCTATTCCGGGACAGGGCGGTCCGAGCAGTACTTC.